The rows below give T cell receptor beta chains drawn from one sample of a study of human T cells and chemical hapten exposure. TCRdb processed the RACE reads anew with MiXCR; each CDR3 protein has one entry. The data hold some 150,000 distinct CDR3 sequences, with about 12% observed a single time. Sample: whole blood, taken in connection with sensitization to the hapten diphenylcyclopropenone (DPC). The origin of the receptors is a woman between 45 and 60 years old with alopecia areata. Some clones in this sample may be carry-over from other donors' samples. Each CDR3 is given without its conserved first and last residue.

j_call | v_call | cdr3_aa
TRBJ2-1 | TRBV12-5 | ASGLVQGGGSYNEQF
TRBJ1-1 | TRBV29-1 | SVEWQGNTEAF
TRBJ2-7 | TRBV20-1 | SARAPGTSGFGEQY
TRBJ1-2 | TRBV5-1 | ASSPDGAPFYGYT
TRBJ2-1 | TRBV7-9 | ASSLGGLINEQF
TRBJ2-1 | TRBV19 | ASSILPGGRDYNEQF
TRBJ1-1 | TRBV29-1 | SVADSEAF
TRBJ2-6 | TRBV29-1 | SVGASSGANVLT
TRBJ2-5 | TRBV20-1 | SARDPPPGSLQGTQY
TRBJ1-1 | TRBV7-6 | ASGDNLNTEAF
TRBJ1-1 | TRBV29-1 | SVTSGSNTEAF
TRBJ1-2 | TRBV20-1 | SARDPQTVSYT
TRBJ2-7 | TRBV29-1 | SVEGVNQDEQY
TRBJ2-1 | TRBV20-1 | SAPLLQVHEQF
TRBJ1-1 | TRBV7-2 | ASSLTSAIEAF
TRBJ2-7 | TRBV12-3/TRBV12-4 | ASSLTSGVYEQY
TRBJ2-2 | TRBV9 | ASSVDPTANTGELF
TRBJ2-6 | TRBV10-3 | AISDRSVFSGANVLT
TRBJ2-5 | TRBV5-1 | ASSLESGTDQETQY
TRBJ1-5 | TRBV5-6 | ASSSGTLPVPQH
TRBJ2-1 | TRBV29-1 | SVEEYNEQF
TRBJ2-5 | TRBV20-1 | SAQGTSPETQY
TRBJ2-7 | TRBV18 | ASSIRDSYEQY
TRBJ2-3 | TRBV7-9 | ASSAPGLAGTSTDTQY